This T cell receptor (beta chain) is from a study of T cell responses to AZD1222 COVID-19 vaccine (dated by TCRdb to about 2021). Broadly, across the study: TCR sequencing was performed for roughly 250 trial participants, of whom 207 were given two doses of AZD1222 and around 26 were given two doses of MenACWY control vaccine. Trial participants were enrolled by age into subgroups of 18-55, 56-69 and 70-plus years, and around 150, 28 and 57 TCR-sequenced participants, respectively, were included in these subgroups.

CDR1 and CDR2 are drawn from the germline V gene (reference sequence): DFQATT, SNEGSKA. The CDR3 runs 11 amino acids, cysteine and phenylalanine included. The only DNA kept is the CDR3, 33 bases in frame from the first base. V is shortened by 7 bases, J by 3 bases, and the region joining them spans 9 bases. For this clone: Its antigen remains undetermined. No much larger clonotype is one base removed from it; base qualities were not supplied.

The CDR3 regions of human TCRbeta chains were subjected to immunosequencing. The original pipeline was this. TCRs in the repertoires were compared against a reference library of SARS-CoV-2-specific TCRs that had been generated with the MIRA antigen-specificity platform. Breadth was defined as the fraction of unique TCRs that were SARS-CoV-2-associated. Depth was defined as the fraction of total T cells that were SARS-CoV-2-associated. Using the MIRA data, each spike-specific TCR was assigned both to the spike region to which the TCR was reactive and to a CD4 or CD8 class. Log10-transformed breadth and depth values were compared by one-way ANOVA with Sidak's multiple comparisons tests. TCRdb holds this immuneACCESS table with in-frame rearrangements only. Some clones are missing; in checked studies, unresolved V genes explain under half, and the rest has no known cause. V and J calls plus clone size are reproduced from that table; the DNA served to infer D and trimming. Here the sample has around 130,000 clones; more than 85% occur a single time. Under 2% of the sample rests with the top ten.

This specimen's time point label, per the study, means: about 28 days (+/-7) after the second vaccine dose. AZD1222 recipients given second doses at about 4 weeks or at about 12 weeks were pooled, since spike-specific TCR depth and breadth were not found to differ between the two schedules. The vaccinee samples were drawn from two UK trials, COV001 and COV002, one of which was a single-blind randomized controlled phase 2/3 trial testing AZD1222 (ChAdOx1 nCoV-19) in healthy adults. Trial participant PBMC samples were collected at day 0 and day 28 after the second dose for TCRbeta chain sequencing. Results the study describes overall, beyond this receptor: In the small 56-69-year group, the increase in depth fell short of significance, most likely because of low power. Spike-specific TCR breadth and depth rose significantly after two AZD1222 doses compared with day 0 and with MenACWY recipients. The vaccine-associated CD4 TCRs covered the entire spike protein, and the dominant responses fell in regions 160-218 and 743-854. Conclusions about previously exposed vaccinees are limited because only six or seven AZD1222 recipients were SARS-CoV-2 seropositive at baseline. Participants were mostly white British and included more females than males, and it was suggested by the authors that clonal diversity may have been underestimated. Because no day 14 peak-response samples were available, the repertoires could be characterized only after the peak T cell response. Reportedly, close to half of the unique spike-specific TCRs recognized epitopes lying outside the regions that are mutated in the B.1.351 and B.1.1.7 variants.

The chain couples TRBV20-1 to TRBJ1-1; confidence is insufficient to name the D gene. The material sequenced was peripheral blood, taken 28 days after the second AZD1222 dose. The clonotype was recovered from an adult who received the AZD1222 COVID-19 vaccine. The DNA is TGCAGTGGGCGCTACGACACTGAAGCTTTCTTT. The resulting protein is CSGRYDTEAFF.